This T cell receptor beta chain stems from a study of T-cell reconstitution after alpha-beta-depleted transplantation in children. A library of TCRbeta sequences, prepared with unique molecular identifiers, was generated. MiXCR was run by TCRdb on the PCR reads, yielding one entry per CDR3 protein. The sample consists of approximately 490,000 distinct CDR3 sequences, 10% to 13% of them appearing once. This clonotype has a handful of counts. In germline, CDR1 is SGHTA, CDR2 FQGNSA. The V end lost 7 bases, the J end lost 5 bases, and 17 bases lay between the germline ends. The CDR3 spans 14 residues. The sample here was PBMCs, taken before TCRalphabeta/CD19-depleted stem cell transplant. V gene TRBV7-2 combines with J gene TRBJ1-1, with D possibly matching TRBD1 (6 bases). The sequence came from a child younger than 10 with inherited bone marrow failure, due to receive a stem cell transplant. CDR3: CASNLGGGFTEAFF. CDR3 in DNA: TGTGCCAGCAATCTAGGGGGGGGTTTTACTGAAGCTTTCTTT.